Each of the 21 T cell receptor beta chains below was sequenced from the same sample in a study of siplizumab effects on memory and regulatory T cells (dated by TCRdb to 2018 to 2020). Library construction relied on the immunoSEQ multiplex PCR assay. Entries here come from immuneACCESS through TCRdb and include only in-frame sequences with V and J called. Some clones fail to appear in such tables; in the studies checked, an unresolved V gene covers under half of the shortfall, and the cause of the remainder is unknown. The sample data list about 100,000 clones, and about 93% of these were observed just once. Together, the top ten hold approximately 0.66% of the sample. The source material was Tregs sorted from blood. The receptors stem from a human donor in good health.

The rearrangement links TRBV7-8 to TRBJ1-1; D perhaps matches TRBD1 (6 bases). Germline V gene lookup returns CDR1 SGHVS and CDR2 FQNEAQ. The CDR3 is 18 residues long. Trimming left V 5 bases short and J 6 bases short, with 28 bases between. CDR3 DNA: TGTGCCAGCAGCCACACGATAATACAGGGTATCACGATAGCTGAAGCTTTCTTT. Translating gives CASSHTIIQGITIAEAFF.

V usage is TRBV27 and J usage is TRBJ1-2; D is undetermined. With 6 bases removed from V and 0 bases from J, the gap between germline ends came to 5 bases. The germline V gene has CDR1 MNHEY and CDR2 SMNVEV (reference sequence). The CDR3 is 12 amino acids. CDR3 loop: CASRRANYGYTF. CDR3 sequence (DNA): TGTGCCAGCAGGAGGGCTAACTATGGCTACACCTTC.

The rearrangement joins TRBV5-4 to TRBJ2-7; D gene unclear. Germline CDR1 SGHNT, CDR2 YYREEE (reference sequence). CDR3 length equals 14 residues. Trimming removed 3 bases at V and 2 bases at J, with 12 bases between. The CDR3 DNA follows: TGTGCCAGCAGCTCTTCGATATCCGCCTACGAGCAGTACTTC. This encodes CASSSSISAYEQYF.

This chain connects TRBV29-1 to TRBJ2-7; D might be TRBD1 (6 bases). The CDR3 covers 13 residues. V lost 5 bases to trimming and J lost 4 bases, with 15 bases between them. Looked up from germline, CDR1 is SQVTM and CDR2 is ANQGSEA. The CDR3 coding sequence is TGCAGCGTTTCATGGCAGGGGACATACGAGCAGTACTTC. It translates to CSVSWQGTYEQYF.

V usage is TRBV19 and J usage is TRBJ2-3, with D perhaps being TRBD1 or TRBD2 (5 bases each). The CDR3 is made up of 13 amino acids. V was shortened by 5 bases and J by 6 bases, with 12 bases between the two germline ends. Germline V gene data show CDR1 as LNHDA and CDR2 as SQIVND (reference sequence). The CDR3, as DNA: TGTGCCAGTAGTCTCAGGGACCTGGATACGCAGTATTTT. It translates to CASSLRDLDTQYF.

This clone was detected only once. V usage is TRBV7-3 and J usage is TRBJ2-3, with 9 bases matching TRBD1. The junction had 4 bases not matched to a gene; V was cut back by 5 bases and J by 10 bases. The CDR3 extends over 12 amino acids. The germline gives CDR1 SGHTA, CDR2 FQGTGA. The DNA for the CDR3 is TGTGCCAGCAGCACCCGGACAGGGGCGCAGTATTTT. Its protein is CASSTRTGAQYF.

This clone occurred once. This chain joins TRBV10-3 and TRBJ1-2; weak D call: TRBD1 (5 bases). V dropped 0 bases and J dropped 8 bases, with 13 bases sitting between them. From germline, CDR1 is ENHRY and CDR2 SYGVKD. The CDR3 extends over 14 amino acids. CDR3 coding DNA: TGTGCCATCAGTGAGTCGAGCGGGGCGGGCGGCTACACCTTC. It encodes CAISESSGAGGYTF.

V is TRBV14 and J is TRBJ2-5; no clear D. V gave up 4 bases and J gave up 0 bases, with 3 bases separating them. The germline V gene has CDR1 SGHDN and CDR2 FVKESK. The length of the CDR3 is 12 residues. CDR3 loop: CASSLYQETQYF. The CDR3 DNA reads TGTGCCAGCAGCCTGTACCAAGAGACCCAGTACTTC.

The chain employs TRBV7-9 and TRBJ1-3; the D gene is possibly TRBD1 (6 bases). The V gene lost 6 bases and the J gene lost 4 bases, with 13 bases spanning the gap. Germline V gene sequence: CDR1 SEHNR, CDR2 FQNEAQ (reference sequence). This CDR3 is 14 amino acids long. CDR3 coding DNA: TGTGCCAGCAGGCACCAGGGGATGGGAAACACCATATATTTT. Amino acids: CASRHQGMGNTIYF.

The V call is TRBV6-1, the J call TRBJ1-5; no clear D. Germline assignment: CDR1 MNHNS and CDR2 SASEGT. The CDR3 covers 13 residues. Trimming took off 9 bases at V and 6 bases at J, with 15 bases between the two ends. The CDR3, as DNA: TGTGCCAGTGGCAAGGACCCGATTCAGCCCCAGCATTTT. Protein sequence: CASGKDPIQPQHF.

The rearrangement links TRBV7-6 to TRBJ2-5; D is uncertain. The CDR3 extends over 12 amino acids. Trimming left V 1 base short and J 6 bases short, with 6 bases between. Germline V gene sequence: CDR1 SGHVS, CDR2 FNYEAQ. In DNA form, the CDR3 reads TGTGCCAGCAGCTTAGGGGAAAAGACCCAGTACTTC. Amino acid sequence: CASSLGEKTQYF.

CDR3 sequence: CASSLRGSSADTQYF. The CDR3 DNA sequence: TGTGCCAGCAGCTTAAGAGGTTCTAGCGCCGACACGCAGTATTTT. The chain recombines TRBV7-3 with TRBJ2-3; D may be TRBD2 (6 bases). This CDR3 is 15 amino acids long. Germline CDR1 and CDR2: SGHTA and FQGTGA. V gave up 1 base and J gave up 9 bases, with 17 bases separating them.

The rearrangement uses TRBV5-1 and TRBJ1-1; D remains ambiguous. The CDR3 contains 12 residues. The ends were cut back, 5 bases at V and 0 bases at J, with 5 bases in the middle. CDR1 is SGHRS and CDR2 is YFSETQ in the germline V gene. CDR3 sequence reads: CASSRLNTEAFF. For the CDR3, the DNA is TGCGCCAGCAGTCGTTTGAACACTGAAGCTTTCTTT.

The V call is TRBV27, the J call TRBJ2-3, with D unclear. This CDR3 is built from 15 residues. Between the trimmed V and J ends, which lost 3 bases and 2 bases, there was a span of 12 bases. Germline V lookup: CDR1 MNHEY, CDR2 SMNVEV (reference sequence). The CDR3 coding sequence is TGTGCCAGCAGTTTCGACCGGCTCCACACAGATACGCAGTATTTT. Protein product: CASSFDRLHTDTQYF.

As for this clone: A read error may account for a junction end that differs from germline. CDR3 in DNA: TGTGCCAGCAGCGTACAGGGGAACCCTGAAGCTTTCTTT. Amino acids: CASSVQGNPEAFF. The V call is TRBV28, the J call TRBJ1-1; TRBD1 matches at 7 bases. The germline V gene encodes CDR1 MDHEN and CDR2 SYDVKM. The CDR3 has 13 amino acids.

The rearrangement links TRBV15 to TRBJ2-5; D not resolved. Deletions cut 4 bases from V and 7 bases from J, with 10 bases between. CDR1 and CDR2 (germline): LNHNV, YYDKDF (reference sequence). The CDR3 totals 12 residues. CDR3 amino acids: CATSTFPWTQYF. The CDR3 DNA is TGTGCCACCAGCACCTTTCCTTGGACCCAGTACTTC.

The chain links TRBV6-1 to TRBJ2-7, with D unclear. Trimming left V 4 bases short and J 4 bases short, with 5 bases between. The CDR3 contains 11 residues. Germline CDR1 MNHNS, CDR2 SASEGT. CDR3 residues: CASSALYEQYF. DNA of the CDR3: TGTGCCAGCAGTGCCCTTTACGAGCAGTACTTC.

This rearrangement joins TRBV9 to TRBJ2-1, with 10 bases identical to TRBD1. Germline trimming cut 3 bases from V and 8 bases from J; bases unmatched to any gene: 5. CDR3 length: 14 amino acids. The V gene's germline CDR1 is SGDLS and CDR2 YYNGEE. The CDR3 DNA sequence: TGTGCCAGCAGCGAACCGGGACAGGGGTATGAGCAGTTCTTC. It translates to CASSEPGQGYEQFF.

V usage is TRBV5-1 and J usage is TRBJ2-5; possibly TRBD1 for D (6 bases). Germline V gene lookup returns CDR1 SGHRS and CDR2 YFSETQ. The CDR3 covers 16 residues. V was clipped by 7 bases and J by 1 base, with 20 bases between them. CDR3 nucleotides: TGCGCCAGCCACCGGACCCCGGGACAAGGCCAAGAGACCCAGTACTTC. Translating it yields CASHRTPGQGQETQYF.

The V and J genes are TRBV11-2 and TRBJ2-3; D may correspond to TRBD1 or TRBD2 (6 bases each). Per germline, CDR1 SGHAT and CDR2 FQNNGV. With 5 bases removed from V and 5 bases from J, the gap between germline ends came to 11 bases. The CDR3 loop spans 13 amino acids. CDR3 residues: CASSMGGGDTQYF. For the CDR3, the DNA is TGTGCCAGCAGCATGGGGGGCGGAGATACGCAGTATTTT.

The genes are TRBV6-1 and TRBJ2-3; no clear D gene. Deletions cut 2 bases from V and 6 bases from J, with 9 bases between. This CDR3 comprises 13 residues. Germline V CDR1 and CDR2: MNHNS, SASEGT. The CDR3 nucleotides read TGTGCCAGCAGTGAAAAAATGAGGGATACGCAGTATTTT. Amino acid sequence: CASSEKMRDTQYF.